The 2 T cell receptor beta chains below were found in one sample sequenced in a study of blood T cell repertoires in COVID-19. Assay: immunoSEQ multiplex PCR; the TCRdb copy retains only in-frame clones and omits some. The profile shows around 190,000 clones, 88% of them singletons. Specimen: PBMCs or T cells enriched from blood (not recorded which). These receptors were taken from a woman aged 18-29 years who had recovered from COVID-19.

This chain links TRBV4-1 with TRBJ2-3, with 7 bases fitting TRBD2. CDR1 MGHRA and CDR2 YSYEKL come from the germline V gene. Trimming took 4 bases from V and 6 from J; bases not matched to a gene: 13. The CDR3 totals 16 residues. The CDR3 sequence: CASSLKAGSVADTQYF. CDR3 nucleotide sequence: TGCGCCAGCAGCCTAAAAGCGGGAAGTGTCGCGGATACGCAGTATTTT.

This clone was counted a single time. This rearrangement joins TRBV7-2 to TRBJ1-5; a possible D gene is TRBD1 (5 bases). The V end lost 7 bases, the J end lost 2 bases, and 15 bases lay between the germline ends. Germline V lookup: CDR1 SGHTA, CDR2 FQGNSA. The CDR3 length is 15 residues. The CDR3 protein is CASTLGGMGNQPQHF. CDR3 in DNA: TGTGCCAGCACCCTGGGGGGTATGGGCAATCAGCCCCAGCATTTT.